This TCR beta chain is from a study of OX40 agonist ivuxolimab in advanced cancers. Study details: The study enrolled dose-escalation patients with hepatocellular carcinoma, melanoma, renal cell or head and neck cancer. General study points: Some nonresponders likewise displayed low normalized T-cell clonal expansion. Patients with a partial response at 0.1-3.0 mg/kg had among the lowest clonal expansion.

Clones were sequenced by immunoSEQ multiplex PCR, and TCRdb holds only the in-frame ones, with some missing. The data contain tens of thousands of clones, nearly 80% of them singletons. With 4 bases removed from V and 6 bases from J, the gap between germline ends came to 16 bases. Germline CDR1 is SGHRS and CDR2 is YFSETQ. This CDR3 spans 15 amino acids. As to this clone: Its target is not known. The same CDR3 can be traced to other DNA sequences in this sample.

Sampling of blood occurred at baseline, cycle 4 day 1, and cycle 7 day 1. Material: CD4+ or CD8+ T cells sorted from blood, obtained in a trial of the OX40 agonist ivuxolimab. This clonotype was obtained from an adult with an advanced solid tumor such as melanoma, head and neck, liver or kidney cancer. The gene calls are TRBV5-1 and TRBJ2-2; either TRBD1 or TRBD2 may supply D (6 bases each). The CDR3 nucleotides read TGCGCCAGCAGCCGCCCTGGGGGGCGCTCCGGGGAGCTGTTTTTT. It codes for CASSRPGGRSGELFF.